The rows below give T cell receptor beta chains drawn from one sample of a study of memory CD4+ T cells and cytomegalovirus serostatus. Clones were read by immunoSEQ multiplex PCR, and TCRdb kept only the in-frame ones, dropping some. The sample consists of about 56,000 clones, 70% to 85% of them appearing once. The sample comprised memory CD4+ T cells from blood. The origin of the receptors is an adult in good health and CMV-seropositive. The CDR3 runs from the conserved cysteine through the conserved F or W. D genes are given only for firm matches. Size values are once, few and many counts, or a class for expanded clones, and some rows have none.

d_call j_call v_call clone_size cdr3_length cdr3_nt cdr3_aa
- TRBJ1-1 TRBV30 few 13 TGTGCCTGGAGTCCGGATATGAACACTGAAGCTTTCTTT CAWSPDMNTEAFF
- TRBJ1-5 TRBV29-1 - 13 TGCAGCGTGGGACATGGGGCGGATCAGCCCCAGCATTTT CSVGHGADQPQHF
- TRBJ2-1 TRBV7-6 once 11 TGTGCCAGCAGTCTAGGGGTTGAGCAGTTCTTC CASSLGVEQFF
- TRBJ1-4 TRBV5-1 - 15 TGCGCCAGCAGCTTGAAGTCCCAGGGTAGTGAAAAACTGTTTTTT CASSLKSQGSEKLFF
- TRBJ2-2 TRBV11-2 - 16 TGTGCCAGCAGCCAGAGGACTACTCTGAACACCGGGGAGCTGTTTTTT CASSQRTTLNTGELFF
TRBD2 TRBJ2-5 TRBV7-2 - 15 TGTGCCAGCAGCTTTTGGACTAGCGGACAAGAGACCCAGTACTTC CASSFWTSGQETQYF
- TRBJ2-4 TRBV2 - 11 TGTGCCAGCAGTTCAGGGAACATTCAGTACTTC CASSSGNIQYF
- TRBJ2-7 TRBV5-6 - 14 TGTGCCAGCAGCCTACTGGGCCTCCCGTACGAGCAGTACTTC CASSLLGLPYEQYF
- TRBJ2-2 TRBV7-3 - 11 TGTGCCAGCAGGGGCACCGGGGAGCTGTTTTTT CASRGTGELFF
- TRBJ2-7 TRBV28 - 13 TGTGCCAGCAGTTTAACAAATGAGAAAGAGCAGTACTTC CASSLTNEKEQYF